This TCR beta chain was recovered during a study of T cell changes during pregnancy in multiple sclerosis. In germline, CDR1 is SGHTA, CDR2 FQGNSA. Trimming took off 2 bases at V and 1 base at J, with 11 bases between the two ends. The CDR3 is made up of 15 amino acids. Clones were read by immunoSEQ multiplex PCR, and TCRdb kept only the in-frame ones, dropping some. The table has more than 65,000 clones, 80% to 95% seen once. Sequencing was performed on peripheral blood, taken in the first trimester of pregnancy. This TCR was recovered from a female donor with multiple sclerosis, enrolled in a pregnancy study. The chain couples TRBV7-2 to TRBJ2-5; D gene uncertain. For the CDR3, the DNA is TGTGCCAGCAGCTTAATATTGGCGGCCCAAGAGACCCAGTACTTC. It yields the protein CASSLILAAQETQYF. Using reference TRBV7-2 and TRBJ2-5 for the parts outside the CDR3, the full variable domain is GAGVSQSPSNKVTEKGKDVELRCDPISGHTALYWYRQSLGQGLEFLIYFQGNSAPDKSGLPSDRFSAERTGGSVSTLTIQRTQQEDSAVYLCASSLILAAQETQYFGPGTRLLVL.